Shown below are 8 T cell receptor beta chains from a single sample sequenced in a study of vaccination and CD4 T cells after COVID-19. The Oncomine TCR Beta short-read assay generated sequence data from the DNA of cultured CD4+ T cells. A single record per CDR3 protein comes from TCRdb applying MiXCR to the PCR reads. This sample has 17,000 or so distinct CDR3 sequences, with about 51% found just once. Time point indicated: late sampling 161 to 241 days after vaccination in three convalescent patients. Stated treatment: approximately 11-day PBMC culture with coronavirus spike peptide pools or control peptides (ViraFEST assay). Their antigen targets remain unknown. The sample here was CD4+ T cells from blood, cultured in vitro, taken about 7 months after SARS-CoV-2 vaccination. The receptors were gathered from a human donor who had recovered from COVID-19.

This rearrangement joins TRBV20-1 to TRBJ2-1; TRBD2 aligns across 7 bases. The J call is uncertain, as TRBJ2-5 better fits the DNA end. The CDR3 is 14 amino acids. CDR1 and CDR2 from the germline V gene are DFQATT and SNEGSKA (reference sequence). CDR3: CSARFGLAAGTQYF. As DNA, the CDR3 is TGCAGTGCTCGCTTCGGGCTAGCGGCAGGGACCCAGTACTTC.

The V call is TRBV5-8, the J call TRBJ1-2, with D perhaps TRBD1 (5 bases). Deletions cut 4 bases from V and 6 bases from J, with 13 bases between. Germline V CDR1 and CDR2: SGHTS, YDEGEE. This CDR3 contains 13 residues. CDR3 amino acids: CASSRTRADGYTF. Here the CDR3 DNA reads TGTGCCAGCAGCAGGACAAGGGCGGATGGCTACACCTTC.

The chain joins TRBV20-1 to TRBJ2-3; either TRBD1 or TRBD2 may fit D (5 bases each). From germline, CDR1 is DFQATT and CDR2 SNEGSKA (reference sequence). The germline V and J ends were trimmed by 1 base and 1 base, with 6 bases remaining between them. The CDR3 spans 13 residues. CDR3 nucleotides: TGCAGTGCTAGAGTGGGGGGCACAGATACGCAGTATTTT. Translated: CSARVGGTDTQYF.

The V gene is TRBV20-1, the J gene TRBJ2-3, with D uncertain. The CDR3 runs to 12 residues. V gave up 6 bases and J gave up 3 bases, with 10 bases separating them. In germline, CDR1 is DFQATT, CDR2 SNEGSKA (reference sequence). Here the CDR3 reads CSADDLTDTQYF. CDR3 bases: TGCAGTGCAGACGACTTGACAGATACGCAGTATTTT.

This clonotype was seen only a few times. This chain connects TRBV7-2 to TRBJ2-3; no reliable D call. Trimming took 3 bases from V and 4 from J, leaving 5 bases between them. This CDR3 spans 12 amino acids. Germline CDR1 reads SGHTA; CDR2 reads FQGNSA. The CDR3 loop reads CASSFGPDTQYF. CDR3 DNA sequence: TGTGCCAGCAGCTTCGGCCCAGATACGCAGTATTTT.

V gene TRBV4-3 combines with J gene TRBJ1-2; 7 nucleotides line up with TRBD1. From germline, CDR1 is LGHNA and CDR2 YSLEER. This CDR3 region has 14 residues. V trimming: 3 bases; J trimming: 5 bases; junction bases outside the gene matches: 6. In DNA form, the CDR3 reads TGCGCCAGCAGCCAGGCCCAGGGGGTATATGGCTACACCTTC. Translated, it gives CASSQAQGVYGYTF.

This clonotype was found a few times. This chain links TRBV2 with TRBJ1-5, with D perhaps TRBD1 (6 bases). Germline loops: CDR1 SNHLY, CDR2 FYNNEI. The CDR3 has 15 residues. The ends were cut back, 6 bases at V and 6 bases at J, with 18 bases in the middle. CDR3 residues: CASRYSSGVAQPQHF. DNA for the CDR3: TGTGCCAGCAGATATTCCTCAGGGGTGGCTCAGCCCCAGCATTTT.

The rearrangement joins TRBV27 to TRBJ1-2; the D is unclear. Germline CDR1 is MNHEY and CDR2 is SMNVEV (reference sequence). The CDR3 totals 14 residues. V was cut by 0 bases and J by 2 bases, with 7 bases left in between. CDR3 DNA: TGTGCCAGCAGTTTATCGCGACTAAACTATGGCTACACCTTC. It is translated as CASSLSRLNYGYTF.